Described below is a single T cell receptor beta chain sequence and its context. Antigen specificity is unknown. Sequence at one end of the junction differs from germline and may be a read error. Production of TCR beta cDNA used 500 ng total RNA together with a constant-region primer. Construction of TCR beta libraries relied on three successive nested multiplex PCR rounds employing slightly modified ARM-PCR. Forward primers for TRBV1-TRBV30 and a C-beta reverse primer served the first two PCR rounds, at 10 cycles each. TCRdb reanalysed the multiplex PCR reads using MiXCR and keeps one entry per CDR3 protein. This sample has approximately 210,000 distinct CDR3 sequences; less than 65% occur once, and the top ten carry roughly 7%. The sample originates from a study of tumor-infiltrating lymphocytes in primary liver carcinoma. For the study at large: Lesions, classed as T1-T3 N0M0, spanned about 4.2 to 11 cm across. Tissue type made little difference to sample yields of roughly 3.65 to 8 million productive TCRbeta reads.

Whole-study results and caveats: It was tumor-adjacent and tumor-blood pairs that overlapped less than tumor region pairs did.

RNA was extracted from whole blood without cell sorting, alongside germline DNA. Presurgery, 3 to 4 milliliters of peripheral blood were collected. Germline-derived CDR1 and CDR2 are SGHAT and FQNNGV. The CDR3 has 15 residues. This TCR came from a woman in her fifties or sixties with primary liver carcinoma and hepatitis B virus infection. The sequenced sample consisted of peripheral blood. This sequence joins TRBV11-2 and TRBJ2-1, with D possibly being TRBD2 (5 bases). CDR3 bases: TGTGACAGCAGCTCCCCCGGGATTAGCCTGGACGAGCAGTTCTTC. Its protein is CDSSSPGISLDEQFF.